Detailed here is one T cell receptor (beta chain). The V gene's germline CDR1 is SGHNT and CDR2 YENEEA. The junction had 8 bases not matched to a gene; V was cut back by 3 bases and J by 6 bases. There are 17 residues in the CDR3. These data are taken from a study of OX40 agonist ivuxolimab in advanced cancers. Assay used: immunoSEQ multiplex PCR; TCRdb lists only in-frame clones, some missing. The data show around 100,000 clones, with 91% seen just once and 0.5% to 0.65% held by the top ten. This receptor was obtained from an adult with an advanced solid tumor such as melanoma, head and neck, liver or kidney cancer. Sequencing used CD4+ or CD8+ T cells sorted from blood, obtained in a trial of the OX40 agonist ivuxolimab. The V gene is TRBV11-3, the J gene TRBJ2-2; 12 nucleotides line up with TRBD2. This CDR3 reads CASSFRRLAGVAGELFF. The CDR3 nucleotides are TGTGCCAGCAGCTTTCGTAGACTAGCGGGAGTTGCCGGGGAGCTGTTTTTT.